Reported below is one TCR beta chain. Its antigen is unidentified. For the second PCR, which ran for roughly 6 to 12 cycles, a sample-barcoded 5' primer and a J-beta primer mix were used. Per-sample output comprised a minimum of 3 million paired-end reads containing CDR3. TCRdb independently ran MiXCR on the 5' RACE reads; one entry per CDR3 protein. The data show more than 1,400,000 distinct CDR3 sequences, about 40% seen once. The record originates from a study of blood T cells in healthy people across ages. Regarding the study as a whole: More naive CD4+ cells and higher diversity were found in long-lived than in aged donors.

Germline CDR1 reads LGHNT; CDR2 reads FRNRAP. With V trimmed by 1 base and J by 6 bases, 7 bases remained unmatched. The CDR3 spans 15 residues. The chain has TRBV12-5 and TRBJ2-3; 7 positions match TRBD2. The clonotype comes from a woman aged 18-35 years in good health. Sample: blood. This CDR3 is CASGLGISGVDTQYF. In DNA, the CDR3 is TGTGCTAGTGGTTTGGGTATCAGCGGGGTGGATACGCAGTATTTT.